This TCR beta chain was retrieved from a study of T cell changes during pregnancy in multiple sclerosis. Only in-frame clones appear in the TCRdb table, and some are missing; sequencing was by immunoSEQ multiplex PCR. The sample yields around 80,000 clones, more than 90% seen once. V trimming: 3 bases; J trimming: 6 bases; junction bases outside the gene matches: 8. The CDR3 runs to 16 residues. Germline assignment: CDR1 MNHEY and CDR2 SMNVEV (reference sequence). The count of this clone is one. The chain is built from TRBV27 and TRBJ2-3; TRBD2 matches 11 bases. Sequenced material: peripheral blood, taken in the second trimester of pregnancy. This receptor was identified in a female donor with multiple sclerosis, enrolled in a pregnancy study. This CDR3 reads CASSFNWASGRDTQYF. The CDR3 nucleotides are TGTGCCAGCAGTTTTAATTGGGCTAGCGGGAGGGATACGCAGTATTTT.